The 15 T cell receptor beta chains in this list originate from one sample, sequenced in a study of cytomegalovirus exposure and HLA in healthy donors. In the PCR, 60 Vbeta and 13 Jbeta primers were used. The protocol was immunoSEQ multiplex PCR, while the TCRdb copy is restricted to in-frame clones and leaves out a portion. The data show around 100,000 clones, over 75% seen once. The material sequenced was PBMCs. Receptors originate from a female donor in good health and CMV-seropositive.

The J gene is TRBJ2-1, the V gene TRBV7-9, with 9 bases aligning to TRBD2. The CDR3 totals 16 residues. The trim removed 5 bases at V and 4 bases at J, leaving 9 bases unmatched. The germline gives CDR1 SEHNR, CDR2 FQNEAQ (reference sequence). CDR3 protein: CASSPTAGGTYNEQFF. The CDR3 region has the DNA TGTGCCAGCAGCCCCACTGCGGGGGGGACATACAATGAGCAGTTCTTC. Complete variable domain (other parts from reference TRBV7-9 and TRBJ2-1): DTGVSQNPRHKITKRGQNVTFRCDPISEHNRLYWYRQTLGQGPEFLTYFQNEAQLEKSRLLSDRFSAERPKGSFSTLEIQRTEQGDSAMYLCASSPTAGGTYNEQFFGPGTRLTVL.

The CDR3 DNA sequence: TGTGCCAGCAGTTACCCTTCCCCGACAGGCCCCAATGAGCAGTTCTTC. This gives the protein CASSYPSPTGPNEQFF. The genes are TRBV6-5 and TRBJ2-1, with a weak D call TRBD1 (6 bases). Trimming removed 2 bases at V and 6 bases at J, with 17 bases between. The germline V gene has CDR1 MNHEY and CDR2 SVGAGI. CDR3 length: 16 residues.

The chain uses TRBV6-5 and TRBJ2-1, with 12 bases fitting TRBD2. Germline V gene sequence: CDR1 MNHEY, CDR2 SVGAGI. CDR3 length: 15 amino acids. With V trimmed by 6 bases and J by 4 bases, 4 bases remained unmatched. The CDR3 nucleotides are TGTGCCAGCAGCCGAGGGACTAGCGGGTACAATGAGCAGTTCTTC. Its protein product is CASSRGTSGYNEQFF.

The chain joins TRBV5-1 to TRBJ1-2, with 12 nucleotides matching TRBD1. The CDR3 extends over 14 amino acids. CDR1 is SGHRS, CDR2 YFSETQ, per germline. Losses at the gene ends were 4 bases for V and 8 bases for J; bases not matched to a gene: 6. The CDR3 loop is CASSPDGTGGGYTF. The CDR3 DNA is TGCGCCAGCAGCCCCGATGGGACAGGGGGCGGCTACACCTTC.

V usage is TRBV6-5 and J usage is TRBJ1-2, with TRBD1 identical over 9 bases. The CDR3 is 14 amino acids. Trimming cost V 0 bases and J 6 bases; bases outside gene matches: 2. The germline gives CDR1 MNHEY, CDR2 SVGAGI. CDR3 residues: CASSYSTGGDGYTF. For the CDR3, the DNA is TGTGCCAGCAGTTACTCAACAGGGGGCGATGGCTACACCTTC.

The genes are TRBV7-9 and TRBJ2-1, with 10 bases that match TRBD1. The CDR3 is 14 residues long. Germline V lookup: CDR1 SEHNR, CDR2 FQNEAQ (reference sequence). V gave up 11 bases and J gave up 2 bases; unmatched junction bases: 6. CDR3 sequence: CAGGGTGAYNEQFF. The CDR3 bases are TGTGCCGGGGGGGGGACAGGGGCCTACAATGAGCAGTTCTTC.

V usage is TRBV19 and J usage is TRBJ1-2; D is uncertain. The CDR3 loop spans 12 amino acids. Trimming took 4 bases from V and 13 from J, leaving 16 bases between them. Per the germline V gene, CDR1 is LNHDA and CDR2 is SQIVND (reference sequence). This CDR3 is CASSNLFTAVTF. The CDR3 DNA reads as TGTGCCAGTAGTAATTTATTCACAGCCGTCACCTTC.

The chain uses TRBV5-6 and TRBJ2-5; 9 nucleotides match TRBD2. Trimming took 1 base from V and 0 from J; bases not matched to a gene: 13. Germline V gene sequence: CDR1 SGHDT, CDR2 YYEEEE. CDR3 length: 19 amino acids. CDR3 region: CASSLFESGGTLYQETQYF. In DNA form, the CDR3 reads TGTGCCAGCAGCTTGTTTGAGAGCGGGGGGACGTTGTACCAAGAGACCCAGTACTTC.

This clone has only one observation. CDR3 sequence reads: CASSMRSLASYEQYF. CDR3 DNA: TGTGCCAGTAGTATGAGAAGTCTAGCCTCCTACGAGCAGTACTTC. The V and J genes are TRBV19 and TRBJ2-7; perhaps TRBD2 as D (5 bases). Germline CDR1 reads LNHDA; CDR2 reads SQIVND (reference sequence). Trimming shortened V by 3 bases and J by 0 bases, and 12 bases separated the two germline ends. This CDR3 has 15 residues. The full variable domain, its missing parts supplied by reference TRBV19 and TRBJ2-7, is DGGITQSPKYLFRKEGQNVTLSCEQNLNHDAMYWYRQDPGQGLRLIYYSQIVNDFQKGDIAEGYSVSREKKESFPLTVTSAQKNPTAFYLCASSMRSLASYEQYFGPGTRLTVT.

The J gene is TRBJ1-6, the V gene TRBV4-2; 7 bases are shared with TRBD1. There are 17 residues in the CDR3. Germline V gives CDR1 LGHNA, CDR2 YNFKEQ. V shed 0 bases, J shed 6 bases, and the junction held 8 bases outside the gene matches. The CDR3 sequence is CASSQDLRRQGNSPLHF. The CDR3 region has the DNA TGTGCCAGCAGCCAAGATCTTCGACGACAGGGTAATTCACCCCTCCACTTT.

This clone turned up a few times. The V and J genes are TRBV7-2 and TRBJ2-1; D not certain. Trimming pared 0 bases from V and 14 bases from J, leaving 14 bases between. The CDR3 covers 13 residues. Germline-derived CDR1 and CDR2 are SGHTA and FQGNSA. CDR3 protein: CASSLASVPNKFF. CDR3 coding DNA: TGTGCCAGCAGCTTAGCCAGCGTCCCTAATAAGTTCTTC.

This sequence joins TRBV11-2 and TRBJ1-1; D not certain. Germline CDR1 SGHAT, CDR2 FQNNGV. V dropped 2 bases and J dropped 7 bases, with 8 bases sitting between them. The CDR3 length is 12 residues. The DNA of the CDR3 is TGTGCCAGCAGCTTATGGAGGGTTGAAGCTTTCTTT. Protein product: CASSLWRVEAFF. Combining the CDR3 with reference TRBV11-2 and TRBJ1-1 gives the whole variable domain EAGVAQSPRYKIIEKRQSVAFWCNPISGHATLYWYQQILGQGPKLLIQFQNNGVVDDSQLPKDRFSAERLKGVDSTLKIQPAKLEDSAVYLCASSLWRVEAFFGQGTRLTVV.

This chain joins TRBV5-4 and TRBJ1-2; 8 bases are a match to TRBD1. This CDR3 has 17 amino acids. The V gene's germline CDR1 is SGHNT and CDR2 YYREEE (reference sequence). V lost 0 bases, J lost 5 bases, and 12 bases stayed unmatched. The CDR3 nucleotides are TGTGCCAGCAGCTTGGACGGCAGGGGGCGCGTCCCTTATGGCTACACCTTC. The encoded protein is CASSLDGRGRVPYGYTF.

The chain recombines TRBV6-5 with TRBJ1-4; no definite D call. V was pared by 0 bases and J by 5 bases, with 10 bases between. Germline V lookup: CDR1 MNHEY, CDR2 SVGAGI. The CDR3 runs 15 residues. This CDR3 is CASSYSGRYNEKLFF. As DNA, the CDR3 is TGTGCCAGCAGTTACTCTGGGAGGTACAATGAAAAACTGTTTTTT.

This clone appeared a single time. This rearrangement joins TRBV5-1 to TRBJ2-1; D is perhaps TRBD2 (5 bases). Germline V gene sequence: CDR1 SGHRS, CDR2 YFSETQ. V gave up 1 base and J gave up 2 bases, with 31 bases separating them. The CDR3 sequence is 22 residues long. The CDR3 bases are TGCGCCAGCAGCTTGACTTTGCCCTCCATGGGATTAGCGATGAGGACCTACAATGAGCAGTTCTTC. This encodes CASSLTLPSMGLAMRTYNEQFF.